The source of this T cell receptor (beta chain) is a study of T cells in Graves' hyperthyroidism and ophthalmopathy. Amplification targeted TCR beta CDR3 regions from RNA transcripts. The TCR CDR3 was amplified in a first-round RT-PCR using the HTBI primer set. TCRdb used MiXCR to reprocess the multiplex PCR reads, holding one entry per CDR3 protein. The sample has under 400,000 distinct CDR3 sequences, about 15% seen once. Germline-derived CDR1 and CDR2 are LGHDT and YNNKEL (reference sequence). Germline trimming cut 0 bases from V and 7 bases from J; bases unmatched to any gene: 5. This CDR3 region has 14 residues. General study points: The majority of expanded thyroid clonotypes above 0.001 also appeared in blood. It was a median around 6 months before onset that the model predicted ophthalmopathy.

Orbital computed tomography and thyroid ultrasound, together with serum TRAb and thyroxine and clinical symptoms, were used for diagnoses. Concerning this clonotype: What it binds is unknown.

The chain links TRBV3-1 to TRBJ2-5, with 7 positions matching TRBD1. This sequence was found in a woman aged 18-29 years with Graves' hyperthyroidism that later progressed to Graves' ophthalmopathy. Material: blood. The CDR3 here is CASSQDDREATQYF. For the CDR3, the DNA is TGTGCCAGCAGCCAAGACGACAGGGAAGCGACCCAGTACTTC.